The 23 T cell receptor beta chains in this list originate from one sample, sequenced in a study of T-cell reconstitution after alpha-beta-depleted transplantation in children. Molecular barcoding with unique molecular identifiers was used for the TCRbeta library. A single record per CDR3 protein comes from TCRdb applying MiXCR to the PCR reads. The table has thousands of distinct CDR3 sequences, roughly a fifth seen once. The specimen comprised PBMCs, mostly from graft donor cells, sampled 60 days after TCRalphabeta/CD19-depleted stem cell transplant. These receptors were collected from a male patient aged 2-15 years who had a stem cell transplant for acute lymphoblastic leukemia, so the T cells may come from the graft donor.

The chain recombines TRBV25-1 with TRBJ2-5, with TRBD1 matching over 7 bases. There are 14 residues in the CDR3. Looked up from germline, CDR1 is MGHDK and CDR2 is SYGVNS. Unmatched junction bases numbered 1, after V lost 3 bases and J lost 0 bases. CDR3 protein: CASSERGHQETQYF. CDR3 sequence (DNA): TGTGCCAGCAGTGAGAGGGGGCACCAAGAGACCCAGTACTTC.

This clonotype is deemed medium-sized. The chain joins TRBV28 to TRBJ1-3; 10 bases are a match to TRBD1. This CDR3 is 15 amino acids long. The germline CDR1 and CDR2 sequences are MDHEN and SYDVKM. With 3 bases clipped from V and 4 bases from J, the junction kept 3 bases outside the gene matches. CDR3: CASSLGTGAGNTIYF. Here the CDR3 DNA reads TGTGCCAGCAGTTTGGGGACAGGGGCAGGAAACACCATATATTTT.

The table lists this clonotype with a count of one. The CDR3 region has the DNA TGTGCCAGCCATTCCCCTAGGAGCACAGATACGCAGTATTTT. Its protein is CASHSPRSTDTQYF. This sequence joins TRBV28 and TRBJ2-3; D unresolved. The CDR3 extends over 14 amino acids. CDR1 is MDHEN and CDR2 is SYDVKM in the germline V gene. V was clipped by 8 bases and J by 0 bases, with 12 bases between them.

The chain uses TRBV7-9 and TRBJ1-5, with D possibly TRBD1 on 5 matching bases. Trimming stripped 5 bases from V and 3 bases from J, with 11 bases between. Germline V gene sequence: CDR1 SEHNR, CDR2 FQNEAQ (reference sequence). CDR3 length equals 14 residues. The DNA of the CDR3 is TGTGCCAGCAGCGACCGGGACGCCAATCAGCCCCAGCATTTT. It specifies CASSDRDANQPQHF. Full variable domain (rest looked up from reference TRBV7-9 and TRBJ1-5): DTGVSQNPRHKITKRGQNVTFRCDPISEHNRLYWYRQTLGQGPEFLTYFQNEAQLEKSRLLSDRFSAERPKGSFSTLEIQRTEQGDSAMYLCASSDRDANQPQHFGDGTRLSIL.

This clonotype was seen many times. The chain employs TRBV21-1 and TRBJ2-3; the table's D call, TRBD1, was not checked against the DNA. TRBV21-1 represents a pseudogene. The CDR3 runs 16 residues. The CDR3 reads CASSTRGPMSTDTQYF. CDR3 sequence (DNA): TGTGCCAGCAGCACTAGGGGGCCCATGAGCACAGATACGCAGTATTTT.

Concerning this clonotype itself: One junction end does not reproduce the germline sequence, and a read error may be involved. This chain joins TRBV7-9 and TRBJ1-2; no clear D. In germline, CDR1 is SEHNR, CDR2 FQNEAQ (reference sequence). The CDR3 spans 12 residues. In DNA, the CDR3 is TGTGCCAGCAGCTTATATGGATATGGCCACACCTTC. The encoded protein is CASSLYGYGHTF.

This clonotype showed up many times. The V call is TRBV7-9, the J call TRBJ2-1, with 10 nucleotides matching TRBD1. CDR3 size: 16 residues. J gave up 6 bases and V 9 bases, and 14 bases lay outside the gene matches. Germline assignment: CDR1 SEHNR and CDR2 FQNEAQ (reference sequence). The chain's CDR3 is CASTSRGTGDGNEQFF. CDR3 sequence (DNA): TGTGCCAGTACCTCCAGGGGGACAGGGGACGGCAATGAGCAGTTCTTC.

This clonotype occurred many times. This chain links TRBV12-3 or TRBV12-4 with TRBJ2-1, with 12 bases fitting TRBD2. J was trimmed by 0 bases and V by 5 bases; bases with no gene match: 14. The CDR3 runs 20 residues. The CDR3 DNA reads TGTGCCAGCAGTAAGGGACTAGCGGGTCCGAGGGGCCACTCCTACAATGAGCAGTTCTTC. Protein sequence: CASSKGLAGPRGHSYNEQFF.

In its sample, this clonotype ranks as large (0.1 to 1%). The chain uses TRBV6-1 and TRBJ1-3; maybe TRBD1 (6 bases). This CDR3 contains 15 residues. The germline V gene has CDR1 MNHNS and CDR2 SASEGT. V lost 0 bases and J lost 7, with 13 bases in between. The CDR3 DNA follows: TGTGCCAGCAGTGAAGCAACAGGGTTTATCAACACCATATATTTT. Protein sequence: CASSEATGFINTIYF.

This clonotype was picked up many times. This chain connects TRBV2 to TRBJ2-5; the D gene is possibly TRBD2 (5 bases). CDR1 is SNHLY, CDR2 FYNNEI, per germline. Trimming took off 10 bases at V and 2 bases at J, with 14 bases between the two ends. The CDR3 contains 13 residues. CDR3 region: CANPDGEQETQYF. The CDR3, as DNA: TGTGCCAACCCAGACGGGGAACAAGAGACCCAGTACTTC.

This clonotype was observed at least ten times. The genes are TRBV3-1 and TRBJ1-1; TRBD1 is a possible D gene (6 bases). V shed 3 bases and J shed 1 base, with 12 bases lying between them. CDR1 LGHDT and CDR2 YNNKEL come from the germline V gene (reference sequence). This CDR3 region has 15 residues. The CDR3 nucleotides are TGTGCCAGCAGCCAGTCGACAGGATCGAACACTGAAGCTTTCTTT. Its translation is CASSQSTGSNTEAFF.

This clonotype has ten or more counts. This chain joins TRBV25-1 and TRBJ1-6, with a possible D match to TRBD1 (5 bases). In germline, CDR1 is MGHDK, CDR2 SYGVNS. The V and J ends lost 8 bases and 8 bases respectively, with 13 bases between them. The CDR3 sequence is 13 residues long. CDR3 protein: CASAGGWDSPLHF. CDR3 nucleotides: TGTGCCAGCGCTGGGGGTTGGGATTCACCCCTCCACTTT.

This clonotype occurred a few times. This rearrangement joins TRBV30 to TRBJ2-3, with 10 bases aligning to TRBD1. The CDR3 runs 14 residues. V lost 7 bases, J lost 2 bases, and 6 bases stayed unmatched. Germline CDR1 and CDR2: GTSNPN and SVGIG (reference sequence). CDR3 protein: CASDRGLSTDTQYF. CDR3 DNA: TGTGCCTCTGACAGGGGGCTATCCACAGATACGCAGTATTTT.

The chain couples TRBV4-3 to TRBJ2-2; D might be TRBD2 (6 bases). There are 16 residues in the CDR3. Germline V gene data show CDR1 as LGHNA and CDR2 as YSLEER. The CDR3 DNA follows: TGCGTTAGCAGCCAAGATCGCGGACTAAACACCGGGGAGCTGTTTTTT. Translated, it gives CVSSQDRGLNTGELFF.

This clonotype was seen repeatedly, ten times or more. This chain connects TRBV5-6 to TRBJ1-6, with TRBD1 identical over 10 bases. V was pared by 1 base and J by 10 bases, with 8 bases of the junction left unmatched. CDR3 length: 16 amino acids. The germline CDR1 and CDR2 sequences are SGHDT and YYEEEE. The CDR3 coding sequence is TGTGCCAGCAGCTTGAGGGGGGGGACAGGGGACTCACCCCTCCACTTT. Protein product: CASSLRGGTGDSPLHF.

This clonotype qualifies as hyperexpanded (1% or more). V and J are TRBV10-3 and TRBJ2-1; TRBD1 or TRBD2 may be the D gene (5 bases each). Germline CDR1 and CDR2: ENHRY and SYGVKD. With 2 bases removed from V and 2 bases from J, the gap between germline ends came to 7 bases. This CDR3 is built from 14 residues. Here the CDR3 reads CAISELGPYNEQFF. In nucleotides, the CDR3 is TGTGCCATCAGTGAGCTGGGACCCTACAATGAGCAGTTCTTC.

This clonotype has more than one count but fewer than ten. Just one base apart from a much larger clone, this may be a read error. This chain links TRBV12-3 or TRBV12-4 with TRBJ2-4, with D perhaps TRBD2 (5 bases). This CDR3 has 18 amino acids. CDR3 DNA sequence: TGTACCAGCAGTTTAGCGCTAACCGGGGTGCGGGCCAAAAACATTCAGTACTTC. The encoded protein is CTSSLALTGVRAKNIQYF.

Many counts were recorded for this clonotype. This chain links TRBV6-5 with TRBJ2-2; 7 bases align to TRBD1. The V and J ends lost 5 bases and 7 bases, in that order; junction bases with no gene match: 10. The CDR3 has 15 amino acids. Germline values: CDR1 MNHEY, CDR2 SVGAGI. CDR3 residues: CASSTGVGAGGELFF. The CDR3 region has the DNA TGTGCCAGCAGTACAGGGGTAGGGGCAGGCGGGGAGCTGTTTTTT.

In its sample, this clonotype was seen many times. V and J are TRBV7-9 and TRBJ1-5; tentative D call: TRBD1 (5 bases). From germline, CDR1 is SEHNR and CDR2 FQNEAQ (reference sequence). The CDR3 has 17 amino acids. Trimming cost V 1 base and J 4 bases, with 17 bases left between them. CDR3 in DNA: TGTGCCAGCAGCTTAGTGGGTCCCCAGGGACCAAATCAGCCCCAGCATTTT. This codes for CASSLVGPQGPNQPQHF.

This clonotype counts as medium-sized. CDR3 region: CASSTSGSGRDTQYF. In DNA form, the CDR3 reads TGTGCCAGCAGTACTAGCGGGAGTGGTCGCGATACGCAGTATTTT. This chain uses TRBV12-3 or TRBV12-4 with TRBJ2-3; 11 bases map to TRBD2. Losses at the gene ends were 5 bases for V and 6 bases for J; bases not matched to a gene: 7. CDR3 length: 15 amino acids.

The sample holds many counts of this clonotype. The V call is TRBV7-9, the J call TRBJ1-5; D unclear. CDR1 is SEHNR, CDR2 FQNEAQ, per germline (reference sequence). The CDR3 runs 16 residues. Trimming left V 5 bases short and J 0 bases short, with 14 bases between. CDR3: CASSPGADFSNQPQHF. CDR3 DNA sequence: TGTGCCAGCAGCCCCGGCGCGGATTTTAGCAATCAGCCCCAGCATTTT.

This clonotype was counted many times. The gene calls are TRBV20-1 and TRBJ2-7; D might be TRBD1 (6 bases). The CDR3 loop spans 11 amino acids. Germline V lookup: CDR1 DFQATT, CDR2 SNEGSKA (reference sequence). The V and J ends lost 8 bases and 2 bases respectively, with 10 bases between them. The chain's CDR3 is CSPDRPYEQYF. The CDR3, as DNA: TGCAGTCCTGACAGGCCCTACGAGCAGTACTTC.

Judged by abundance, this clonotype is medium-sized. The gene calls are TRBV27 and TRBJ2-1, with unresolved D. Trimming removed 4 bases at V and 5 bases at J, with 24 bases between. Germline V gene lookup returns CDR1 MNHEY and CDR2 SMNVEV (reference sequence). The CDR3 extends over 18 amino acids. CDR3 sequence reads: CASSSRFRPGLAHNEQFF. CDR3 DNA sequence: TGTGCCAGCAGTTCCCGTTTTCGGCCGGGTCTCGCGCACAATGAGCAGTTCTTC.